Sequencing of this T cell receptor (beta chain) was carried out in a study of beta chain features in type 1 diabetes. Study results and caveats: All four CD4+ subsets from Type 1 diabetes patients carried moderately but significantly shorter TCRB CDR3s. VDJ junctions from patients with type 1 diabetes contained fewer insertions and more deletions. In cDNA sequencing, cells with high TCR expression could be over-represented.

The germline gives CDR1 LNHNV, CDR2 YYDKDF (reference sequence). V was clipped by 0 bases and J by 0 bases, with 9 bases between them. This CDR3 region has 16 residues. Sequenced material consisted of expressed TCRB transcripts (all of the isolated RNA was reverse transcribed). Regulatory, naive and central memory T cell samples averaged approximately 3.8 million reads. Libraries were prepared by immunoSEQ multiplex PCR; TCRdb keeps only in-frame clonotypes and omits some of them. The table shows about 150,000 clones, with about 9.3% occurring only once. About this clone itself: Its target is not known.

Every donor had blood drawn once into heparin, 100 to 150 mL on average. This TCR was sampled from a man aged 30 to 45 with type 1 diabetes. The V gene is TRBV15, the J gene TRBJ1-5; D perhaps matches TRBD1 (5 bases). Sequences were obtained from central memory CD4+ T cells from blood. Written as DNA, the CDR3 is TGTGCCACCAGCAGAGAATTGGGACTTAGCAATCAGCCCCAGCATTTT. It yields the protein CATSRELGLSNQPQHF.